The subject of this entry is one T cell receptor (beta chain). Antigen: not known. The sample belongs to a study of CD4 T cells in relation to SARS-CoV-2 and coronaviruses. Germline V gives CDR1 MDHEN, CDR2 SYDVKM. V was cut by 2 bases and J by 1 base, with 10 bases left in between. The CDR3 has 15 residues. The unexposed donors gave CD4+ T cells in about 2011-2019, prior to COVID-19. Isolation of CD4+ T cells took place after about 9 days in culture. Measured with immunoSEQ multiplex PCR; TCRdb has only the in-frame clones, and not every one. Of around 22,000 clones in the sample, more than 60% were seen once.

What was sequenced was CD4+ T cells from PBMCs, cultured in vitro. The chain links TRBV28 to TRBJ2-3; D might be TRBD2 (6 bases). The source of this sequence is a human donor in good health. The CDR3 is CASSLITGGTDTQYF. CDR3 DNA sequence: TGTGCCAGCAGTTTAATAACGGGAGGCACAGATACGCAGTATTTT.